Below are 7 T cell receptor beta chains sequenced from a single sample in a study of CD8+CD57+ T cells in acquired aplastic anemia. Genomic DNA, serving as template, underwent TCR beta VDJ and CDR3 profiling. TCRdb re-called the reads with MiXCR, one entry per CDR3 protein. The sample holds around 170,000 distinct CDR3 sequences; approximately 50% are singletons and the top ten take 9.7%. Selection for sequencing was limited to patients who had shown CD8+CD57+ cell expansion by flow cytometry. Sequenced: sorted CD4+, CD8+, or CD8+CD57+ T cells (not recorded which) from PBMCs. Receptors originate from a human donor with aplastic anemia.

A single count supports this clonotype. The V gene is TRBV9, the J gene TRBJ2-2; D remains ambiguous. The V and J ends lost 0 bases and 7 bases respectively, with 7 bases between them. The CDR3 totals 13 residues. CDR1 SGDLS and CDR2 YYNGEE come from the germline V gene. The CDR3 loop reads CASSVGTGGELFF. The CDR3, as DNA: TGTGCCAGCAGCGTAGGGACCGGCGGGGAGCTGTTTTTT.

This clonotype was seen a single time. This rearrangement joins TRBV11-2 to TRBJ2-1; possibly TRBD2 for D (5 bases). The CDR3 sequence is 14 residues long. The ends were cut back, 0 bases at V and 2 bases at J, with 5 bases in the middle. The V gene's germline CDR1 is SGHAT and CDR2 FQNNGV. The CDR3 spells CASSLERAYNEQFF. The CDR3 DNA reads as TGTGCCAGCAGCTTAGAGCGGGCCTACAATGAGCAGTTCTTC.

This clonotype showed up many times. The rearrangement joins TRBV29-1 to TRBJ2-1; D may be TRBD2 (6 bases). The CDR3 length is 14 residues. CDR1 and CDR2 from the germline V gene are SQVTM and ANQGSEA. Trimming shortened V by 4 bases and J by 8 bases, and 18 bases separated the two germline ends. The CDR3 is CSVGGVGEWDEQFF. The DNA of the CDR3 is TGCAGCGTTGGCGGGGTCGGGGAGTGGGATGAGCAGTTCTTC.

This chain uses TRBV12-3 or TRBV12-4 with TRBJ2-1; D is perhaps TRBD1 (6 bases). V shed 6 bases and J shed 5 bases, with 8 bases lying between them. This CDR3 has 12 amino acids. The CDR3 nucleotides are TGTGCCAGCAGCAACAGGGACAATGAGCAGTTCTTC. Its protein is CASSNRDNEQFF.

This chain links TRBV2 with TRBJ2-5; D not resolved. Per the germline V gene, CDR1 is SNHLY and CDR2 is FYNNEI. With 11 bases removed from V and 5 bases from J, the gap between germline ends came to 12 bases. The CDR3 is 11 residues long. CDR3 sequence (DNA): TGTGCCGGCAAGTTCGGGGAGACCCAGTACTTC. This translates into CAGKFGETQYF. Looking up the rest from reference TRBV2 and TRBJ2-5 gives the full variable domain: EPEVTQTPSHQVTQMGQEVILRCVPISNHLYFYWYRQILGQKVEFLVSFYNNEISEKSEIFDDQFSVERPDGSNFTLKIRSTKLEDSAMYFCAGKFGETQYFGPGTRLLVL.

This clonotype was seen more than once but under ten times. V is TRBV10-3 and J is TRBJ1-4, with 11 bases matching TRBD1. The CDR3 totals 14 residues. J lost 7 bases, V lost 5 bases, and 3 bases had no gene match. CDR1 is ENHRY and CDR2 is SYGVKD in the germline V gene. The CDR3 loop is CAISQGTGGEKLFF. In DNA form, the CDR3 reads TGTGCCATCAGTCAAGGGACAGGGGGTGAAAAACTGTTTTTT.

This chain connects TRBV19 to TRBJ1-2; 10 nucleotides match TRBD1. The CDR3 is made up of 15 amino acids. Germline V gene lookup returns CDR1 LNHDA and CDR2 SQIVND (reference sequence). V gave up 6 bases and J gave up 6 bases; unmatched junction bases: 10. The CDR3 region is CASRRGPGQGNGYTF. The CDR3 region has the DNA TGTGCCAGTAGGCGAGGACCGGGACAGGGGAATGGCTACACCTTC.